This TCR beta chain was profiled in a study of T cell responses to AZD1222 COVID-19 vaccine. Sequencing used immunoSEQ multiplex PCR; TCRdb keeps in-frame clones, though not all of them. This sample's table reports around 140,000 clones. Germline values: CDR1 MNHEY, CDR2 SMNVEV (reference sequence). CDR3 length equals 14 residues. The V end was cut by 5 bases, the J end by 7 bases, with 14 bases between. Specimen: peripheral blood. The sequence derives from an adult in good health. The J gene is TRBJ1-4, the V gene TRBV27; D not resolved. The DNA for the CDR3 is TGTGCCAGCAGTCCATACCGGGAGTTTGAAAAACTGTTTTTT. Its protein product is CASSPYREFEKLFF.